These 8 T cell receptor beta chains came from one sample sequenced in a study of cytomegalovirus exposure and HLA in healthy donors. This table comes from immunoSEQ multiplex PCR, and its TCRdb copy is limited to in-frame clones, with some not included. This sample has fewer than 150,000 clones, with approximately 86% found just once. The specimen was PBMCs. The origin of the receptors is a woman aged 18-29 years in good health and CMV-seropositive.

The V and J genes are TRBV6-1 and TRBJ1-2; perhaps TRBD1 as D (5 bases). V lost 7 bases, J lost 8 bases, and 17 bases lay in between. The CDR3 totals 13 residues. CDR1 MNHNS and CDR2 SASEGT come from the germline V gene. In nucleotides, the CDR3 is TGTGCCAGCACGCGGACAAATAACGCGGGCTACACCTTC. This codes for CASTRTNNAGYTF.

This chain uses TRBV7-8 with TRBJ2-3; 10 bases align to TRBD1. The germline V gene encodes CDR1 SGHVS and CDR2 FQNEAQ. The CDR3 has 16 residues. V dropped 5 bases and J dropped 1; count of bases not matched to a gene: 6. The CDR3 reads CASSTRQGAGTDTQYF. CDR3 in DNA: TGTGCCAGCAGCACGCGACAGGGGGCCGGCACAGATACGCAGTATTTT.

The chain combines TRBV9 with TRBJ2-1; TRBD2 matches 8 bases. V was pared by 3 bases and J by 2 bases, with 4 bases of the junction left unmatched. CDR3 length equals 15 residues. Germline loops: CDR1 SGDLS, CDR2 YYNGEE. The CDR3 bases are TGTGCCAGCAGCGGGCGGGGGGACCCCTACAATGAGCAGTTCTTC. Amino acids: CASSGRGDPYNEQFF.

The chain links TRBV7-2 to TRBJ2-1; a possible D gene is TRBD1 (5 bases). V was cut by 3 bases and J by 2 bases, with 14 bases left in between. The germline gives CDR1 SGHTA, CDR2 FQGNSA. This CDR3 region has 16 residues. The CDR3 sequence: CASSFSADITYNEQFF. CDR3 bases: TGTGCCAGCAGCTTCAGTGCGGACATAACCTACAATGAGCAGTTCTTC.

The count of this clone is one. The chain combines TRBV27 with TRBJ2-2, with 10 bases aligning to TRBD2. This CDR3 contains 15 residues. The V gene's germline CDR1 is MNHEY and CDR2 SMNVEV (reference sequence). The V and J ends lost 3 bases and 7 bases, in that order; junction bases with no gene match: 5. Here the CDR3 reads CASSLSGRALGELFF. The CDR3 DNA follows: TGTGCCAGCAGTTTGAGCGGGAGGGCTCTCGGGGAGCTGTTTTTT.

V gene TRBV7-2 combines with J gene TRBJ1-2; D is unresolved. From germline, CDR1 is SGHTA and CDR2 FQGNSA. The CDR3 has 15 residues. Trimming removed 5 bases from V and 2 bases from J, with 15 bases in between. This CDR3 reads CASSPPSGWNYGYTF. CDR3 sequence (DNA): TGTGCCAGCAGCCCCCCGTCGGGGTGGAACTATGGCTACACCTTC.

The CDR3 sequence: CASSSLYEQYF. As DNA, the CDR3 is TGTGCCAGCAGCTCGTTATACGAGCAGTACTTC. The chain couples TRBV5-6 to TRBJ2-7; D remains unclear. Germline V gene lookup returns CDR1 SGHDT and CDR2 YYEEEE. The CDR3 totals 11 residues. V was shortened by 3 bases and J by 4 bases, with 5 bases between the two germline ends.

The chain joins TRBV28 to TRBJ1-3; D gene ambiguous. CDR1 is MDHEN, CDR2 SYDVKM, per germline. The CDR3 sequence is 15 residues long. Trimming removed 6 bases at V and 2 bases at J, with 14 bases between. The CDR3 region is CASSLGRVAGNTIYF. DNA for the CDR3: TGTGCCAGCAGCCTAGGGAGGGTAGCTGGAAACACCATATATTTT.